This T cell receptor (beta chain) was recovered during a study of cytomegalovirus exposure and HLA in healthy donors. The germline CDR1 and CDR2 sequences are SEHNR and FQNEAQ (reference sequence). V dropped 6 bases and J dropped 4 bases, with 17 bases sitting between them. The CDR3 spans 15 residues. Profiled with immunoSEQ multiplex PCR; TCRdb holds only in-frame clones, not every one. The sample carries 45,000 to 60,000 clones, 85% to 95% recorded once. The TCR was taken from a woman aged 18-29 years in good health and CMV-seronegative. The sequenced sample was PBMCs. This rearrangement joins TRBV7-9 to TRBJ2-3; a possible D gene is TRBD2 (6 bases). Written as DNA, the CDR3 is TGTGCCAGCAGGCCAGCGGGTCACGAGGCAGATACGCAGTATTTT. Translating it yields CASRPAGHEADTQYF.